This TCR beta chain was captured in a study of cytomegalovirus exposure and HLA in healthy donors. Study-wide findings and caveats: Previously analyzed data showed that most TCR beta V segments were productive at a frequency of about 90% or about 30%. Some V segments (TRBV6-2 and TRBV6-3 among them) were excluded as indistinguishable.

There are 16 residues in the CDR3. Between the trimmed V and J ends, which lost 2 bases and 0 bases, there was a span of 12 bases. Looked up from germline, CDR1 is SGHRS and CDR2 is YFSETQ. PCR involved 60 Vbeta and 13 Jbeta primers. This table comes from immunoSEQ multiplex PCR, and its TCRdb copy is limited to in-frame clones, with some not included. Of around 160,000 clones in the sample, approximately 80% were seen once. On this clone: Antigen unknown.

The chain uses TRBV5-1 and TRBJ2-1; D may be TRBD2 (6 bases). The source of this sequence is a man aged 35 to 55 in good health and CMV-seropositive. The sample consisted of PBMCs. The CDR3 is CASSFLDYSSYNEQFF. Written as DNA, the CDR3 is TGCGCCAGCAGCTTTCTGGACTATAGCTCCTACAATGAGCAGTTCTTC.